The following is a TCR beta chain sequence with its context. The clone's antigen remains unknown. No base-level quality is on record; no much larger clone is a single base apart. This sample was included in a study of OX40 agonist ivuxolimab in advanced cancers. At the level of the whole study: Ivuxolimab was an agonistic, fully human IgG2 monoclonal antibody directed against OX40 (CD134), a costimulatory receptor. Intravenous ivuxolimab was administered to patients every 2 weeks at six dose levels: 0.01, 0.1, 0.3, 1.5, 3 and 10 mg/kg. Of the approximately 50 patients in dose escalation, about 20 had hepatocellular carcinoma, roughly 15 had melanoma, 9 had renal cell carcinoma and 9 had head and neck cancer. In the dose-escalation cohort, 82.7% of patients were male, and the mean age was approximately 60 years, with a range of roughly 20 to 80. Patients were allowed to have had prior anti-PD-1, anti-PD-L1 or anti-CTLA-4 therapy, and roughly 40% of the dose-escalation patients had been treated with checkpoint inhibitors. Partial responses occurred in three dose-escalation patients: two with cutaneous melanoma and one with hepatocellular carcinoma. Peripheral TCRbeta sequencing was intended to test whether TCR sequence diversity was altered and clonal T-cell expansion was caused by ivuxolimab. The paper covers the monotherapy dose-escalation part of the phase I ivuxolimab trial, which included N ≈ 50 patients.

Paper-wide results and their limitations: After ivuxolimab, more expanded clones were found on average in CD8+ T cells than in CD4+ T cells. In the 0.1-3.0 mg/kg groups, partial responders were among the patients with the lowest normalized peripheral clonal expansion, particularly in CD8+ T cells. Antigen specificity was not determined for the clonally expanded peripheral T cells. Low levels of normalized T-cell clonal expansion were also seen in some patients who did not respond. At doses of 0.1 to 3.0 mg/kg, clonal expansion of both CD4+ and CD8+ T cells in blood was seen between baseline and week 6.

Genomic DNA was isolated from the sorted cells so that the TCRbeta CDR3 region could be sequenced. The immunoSEQ Assay was used to sequence the TCRbeta CDR3 regions. TCRdb stores this immuneACCESS table with in-frame sequences only. Part of the clones is absent; in the studies checked, under half of the shortfall reflects unresolved V genes, and no reason is known for the rest. The sample table holds tens of thousands of clones, of which 70% to 85% were seen once. About 1.8% of the sample goes to the ten largest clones. The trial excluded patients who had a history of autoimmune disease or who were on systemic immunosuppression. Peripheral blood for TCR sequencing was drawn from every dose cohort at baseline, at cycle 4 day 1 and at cycle 7 day 1. The samples were taken from a phase I, first-in-human, multicenter, open-label dose-escalation trial of ivuxolimab. Adults with locally advanced or metastatic melanoma, renal cell, hepatocellular, or head and neck squamous cell carcinoma were enrolled in the trial. Before TCR sequencing, CD4+ and CD8+ T cells were separately sorted from peripheral blood.

V ends up 3 bases short and J 6 bases short, with an unmatched junction base count of 7. The CDR1 and CDR2 encoded by the germline V gene are LGHNA and YNFKEQ. The CDR3 holds 15 amino acids from the cysteine to the phenylalanine. Solely the CDR3 DNA is kept, with 45 bases framed from the first base. The clonotype comes from an adult with an advanced solid tumor such as melanoma, head and neck, liver or kidney cancer. The input for sequencing was CD4+ or CD8+ T cells sorted from blood, taken in a trial of the OX40 agonist ivuxolimab. The rearranged segments are TRBV4-2 and TRBJ1-2; TRBD1 fits 10 bases in the junction. The CDR3: CASSHVGQGQDGYTF. The DNA is as follows: TGTGCCAGCAGCCACGTGGGACAGGGGCAGGATGGCTACACCTTC.